The source of this T cell receptor (beta chain) is a study of blood T cell repertoires in COVID-19. Looking at the study overall: The United States, Italy and Spain provided the acute and convalescent COVID-19 samples. In each case, the material was cDNA or gDNA derived from T cells, B-cell-depleted T cells, or PBMCs.

Germline lookup yields CDR1 MDHEN and CDR2 SYDVKM. V gave up 5 bases and J gave up 5 bases, with 10 bases separating them. The CDR3 sequence is 13 residues long. Libraries were prepared by immunoSEQ multiplex PCR; TCRdb keeps only in-frame clonotypes and omits some of them. The sample holds almost 300,000 clones, around 90% seen once. The source material was peripheral blood. J is TRBJ1-3 and V is TRBV28, with D unclear. The source is a man aged 65 to 85 with acute or convalescent COVID-19. CDR3 residues: CASSSHSRNTIYF. The DNA of the CDR3 is TGTGCCAGCAGTAGTCACAGCCGAAACACCATATATTTT. Based on the CDR3 plus reference TRBV28 and TRBJ1-3, the full variable domain is DVKVTQSSRYLVKRTGEKVFLECVQDMDHENMFWYRQDPGLGLRLIYFSYDVKMKEKGDIPEGYSVSREKKERFSLILESASTNQTSMYLCASSSHSRNTIYFGEGSWLTVV.